Listed below are T cell receptor beta chains from one sample, sequenced in a study of T-cell memory formation after mild COVID-19. One entry per CDR3 protein results from TCRdb running MiXCR on the 5' RACE reads. The data hold 400,000 or so distinct CDR3 sequences, with approximately 20% observed a single time. Sequences were obtained from PBMCs or a T cell subset sorted from them (not recorded which). These receptors were taken from an adult woman who had mild COVID-19 (a few samples of this study predate the infection). Cell type and time point are not known. Each CDR3 is given without its conserved first and last residue. A D gene is named only where the DNA matches it firmly.

TRBD2 TRBV4-1 ASSLGTIRGADTQY
- TRBV6-2/TRBV6-3 ASSYKAREQF
TRBD2 TRBV6-6 ASRPGGNYEQY
TRBD1 TRBV12-3/TRBV12-4 ASSPRQGGKETQY
- TRBV7-9 ASSSFEALAKNIQY
- TRBV7-2 ASSLGIMTVPPSPLH
- TRBV5-1 ASSFDGLNQPQH
- TRBV3-1 ASSQDRYEQF
- TRBV18 ASSLREGDEQY
- TRBV7-6 ASSLRGAVPEETQY
- TRBV3-1 ASSRHRVDTQY
- TRBV20-1 SARDSGSLGNTIY
- TRBV7-2 ASSGFGTLLH
TRBD1 TRBV18 ASSPTGTGREKLF
TRBD1 TRBV29-1 SGDRGRLDSPLH
- TRBV24-1 ATSDRNLGTGETQY
TRBD1 TRBV19 ASSPGQGKAYEQY
TRBD2 TRBV6-2/TRBV6-3 ASSYAVSGRYEQY
TRBD2 TRBV9 ASGAREGDNEQF
- TRBV2 ASRDHRAKQPQH
TRBD2 TRBV6-2/TRBV6-3 ASSYSTVQRGAHNEQF
TRBD2 TRBV6-2/TRBV6-3 ASSYGLAGFSNEQF